Below are 16 T cell receptor beta chains sequenced from a single sample in a study of blood T cell repertoires in COVID-19. The method was immunoSEQ multiplex PCR; TCRdb's version includes in-frame clones alone and lacks a portion of them. The table records 86,000 or so clones, approximately 79% of them present only once. Sequenced sample: peripheral blood. These receptors all come from a man aged 70-80 years with acute or convalescent COVID-19.

The chain is built from TRBV4-1 and TRBJ1-2; the D is unclear. Trimming left V 0 bases short and J 6 bases short, with 17 bases between. Germline V gives CDR1 MGHRA, CDR2 YSYEKL. This CDR3 comprises 16 residues. The DNA for the CDR3 is TGCGCCAGCAGCCAAGATTTGACTTTTCTCATGGATGGCTACACCTTC. Translating gives CASSQDLTFLMDGYTF.

The chain's CDR3 is CASSLAESGNTGELFF. CDR3 DNA sequence: TGTGCCAGCAGCTTAGCGGAGAGTGGGAACACCGGGGAGCTGTTTTTT. The chain couples TRBV7-9 to TRBJ2-2; D ambiguous. The CDR3 is 16 residues long. CDR1 is SEHNR and CDR2 is FQNEAQ in the germline V gene (reference sequence). Trimming pared 0 bases from V and 1 base from J, leaving 9 bases between.

The J gene is TRBJ1-3, the V gene TRBV5-5; D uncertain. The germline CDR1 and CDR2 sequences are SGHKS and YYEKEE (reference sequence). V gave up 6 bases and J gave up 0 bases, with 16 bases separating them. This CDR3 comprises 16 residues. The chain's CDR3 is CASNRRGSGSGNTIYF. CDR3 DNA sequence: TGTGCCAGCAACCGTCGTGGCAGTGGCTCTGGAAACACCATATATTTT.

The CDR3 spells CASGVEETQYF. CDR3 in DNA: TGTGCCTCCGGAGTAGAAGAGACCCAGTACTTC. The V call is TRBV3-1 (or the pseudogene TRBV3-2), the J call TRBJ2-5; D is unclear. The CDR3 is 11 amino acids. The V end was cut by 11 bases, the J end by 3 bases, with 10 bases between. Germline-derived CDR1 and CDR2 are LGHDT and YNNKEL (reference sequence).

The rearrangement uses TRBV11-2 and TRBJ2-7, with D perhaps TRBD2 (6 bases). The CDR3 totals 16 residues. Trimming left V 0 bases short and J 2 bases short, with 14 bases between. Germline CDR1 reads SGHAT; CDR2 reads FQNNGV. CDR3 DNA: TGTGCCAGCAGCTTAGATGGCCGGGGGATCACCTACGAGCAGTACTTC. Translation gives CASSLDGRGITYEQYF.

The chain recombines TRBV4-2 with TRBJ2-1; D possibly corresponds to TRBD2 (5 bases). The germline V and J ends were trimmed by 3 bases and 7 bases, with 10 bases remaining between them. The CDR3 length is 13 residues. Germline V lookup: CDR1 LGHNA, CDR2 YNFKEQ. CDR3 region: CASSQIGRNEQFF. In DNA, the CDR3 is TGTGCCAGCAGCCAGATAGGGAGAAATGAGCAGTTCTTC.

This chain connects TRBV18 to TRBJ2-7, with 9 bases lining up with TRBD1. The CDR3 runs to 16 residues. Germline-derived CDR1 and CDR2 are KGHSH and LQKENI. V gave up 4 bases and J gave up 1 base; unmatched junction bases: 8. CDR3 DNA: TGTGCCAGCTCACTGACCGGGACAGGGTGGTCCTACGAGCAGTACTTC. It yields the protein CASSLTGTGWSYEQYF.

The genes are TRBV12-3 or TRBV12-4 and TRBJ1-3; the match to TRBD1 covers 9 bases. The CDR3 runs to 13 residues. The junction had 9 bases not matched to a gene; V was cut back by 10 bases and J by 8 bases. CDR3: CAISPRTGDTIYF. The CDR3 nucleotides read TGTGCCATCTCACCCAGGACAGGGGACACCATATATTTT.

This chain uses TRBV2 with TRBJ2-2; 9 bases line up with TRBD2. This CDR3 comprises 14 residues. Germline-derived CDR1 and CDR2 are SNHLY and FYNNEI. With 7 bases clipped from V and 4 bases from J, the junction kept 4 bases outside the gene matches. CDR3 sequence (DNA): TGTGCCAGCAAGAGACTAGCGGTCACCGGGGAGCTGTTTTTT. Translated, it gives CASKRLAVTGELFF.

The chain has TRBV10-1 and TRBJ1-1, with 9 bases identical to TRBD1. After removal of 4 bases from V and 5 bases from J, the junction contained 5 bases not matched to a gene. CDR1 WNHNN and CDR2 SYGVQD come from the germline V gene (reference sequence). This CDR3 spans 14 amino acids. CDR3 loop: CASSGTGGRTEAFF. CDR3 DNA: TGCGCCAGCAGTGGAACAGGGGGCCGAACTGAAGCTTTCTTT.

This chain uses TRBV6-4 with TRBJ2-2; TRBD2 might be the D (7 bases). Germline loops: CDR1 MRHNA, CDR2 SNTAGT. The CDR3 is 16 residues long. V was trimmed by 7 bases and J by 3 bases, leaving 18 bases between them. The CDR3 DNA sequence: TGTGCCAGCATCAAAAGGGGGGGGCCCCACACCGGGGAGCTGTTTTTT. This sequence encodes CASIKRGGPHTGELFF.

The rearrangement uses TRBV27 and TRBJ2-7; tentatively, D is TRBD2 (6 bases). From germline, CDR1 is MNHEY and CDR2 SMNVEV (reference sequence). V was pared by 3 bases and J by 6 bases, with 15 bases between. The CDR3 contains 14 residues. CDR3 protein: CASSLGGSLFEQYF. The CDR3 DNA reads TGTGCCAGCAGTTTGGGGGGATCGCTCTTCGAGCAGTACTTC.

V is TRBV30 and J is TRBJ2-7, with 7 bases aligning to TRBD1. The CDR3 contains 15 residues. Germline V gene lookup returns CDR1 GTSNPN and CDR2 SVGIG (reference sequence). Trimming at V came to 2 bases and at J to 0 bases, leaving 7 bases not matched to a gene. The CDR3 region has the DNA TGTGCCTGGAGTCCCGGGACAGATAGCTCCTACGAGCAGTACTTC. It specifies CAWSPGTDSSYEQYF. The entire variable domain, with the rest obtained from reference TRBV30 and TRBJ2-7, is as follows: SQTIHQWPATLVQPVGSPLSLECTVEGTSNPNLYWYRQAAGRGLQLLFYSVGIGQISSEVPQNLSASRPQDRQFILSSKKLLLSDSGFYLCAWSPGTDSSYEQYFGPGTRLTVT.

This chain joins TRBV19 and TRBJ1-4; no clear D gene. The CDR3 totals 15 residues. Germline V gene lookup returns CDR1 LNHDA and CDR2 SQIVND (reference sequence). V dropped 7 bases and J dropped 0 bases, with 12 bases sitting between them. The CDR3 DNA reads TGTGCCAGTAAACGACAAACTGCAACTAATGAAAAACTGTTTTTT. It specifies CASKRQTATNEKLFF.

The genes are TRBV3-1 (or the pseudogene TRBV3-2) and TRBJ2-2, with D unresolved. There are 15 residues in the CDR3. V dropped 5 bases and J dropped 5 bases, with 15 bases sitting between them. The germline CDR1 and CDR2 sequences are LGHDT and YNNKEL (reference sequence). This CDR3 is CASSGLPGLTGELFF. The CDR3 bases are TGTGCCAGCAGCGGGTTACCAGGCTTGACCGGGGAGCTGTTTTTT.

This chain connects TRBV18 to TRBJ2-7; D might be TRBD1 (6 bases). The germline V gene has CDR1 KGHSH and CDR2 LQKENI. V was trimmed by 3 bases and J by 5 bases, leaving 17 bases between them. The CDR3 loop spans 15 amino acids. CDR3 DNA sequence: TGTGCCAGCTCACCTGGACAGTTAGAGATCAACGAGCAGTACTTC. This gives the protein CASSPGQLEINEQYF.